This TCR beta chain was sequenced during a study of human T cells and chemical hapten exposure. At the level of the study: A 2 cm by 2 cm inner upper arm patch received 2% DPC for sensitization. Per-sample variation in TCR yield stemmed mainly from small pooled library volume differences. Study results and limitations: It should be noted that donors had alopecia, so their immune response may differ from healthy people's.

In its sample, this clonotype was seen many times. What it recognizes is unknown. Stated time point: pre-sensitization, week 0. As for treatment: therapeutic diphenylcyclopropenone sensitization with weekly scalp DPC. It was unfractionated whole blood from which total RNA was extracted. V dropped 3 bases and J dropped 2 bases, with 15 bases sitting between them. The germline V gene encodes CDR1 LGHNA and CDR2 YSLEER. This CDR3 contains 16 residues. As the library was built, unique molecular identifiers were attached to individual cDNA molecules. From the RACE reads, TCRdb called clonotypes with MiXCR, one entry per CDR3 protein. The sample carries some 57,000 distinct CDR3 sequences, more than 9% recorded once.

Material: whole blood, obtained in connection with sensitization to the hapten diphenylcyclopropenone (DPC). This sequence joins TRBV4-3 and TRBJ2-3, with D perhaps being TRBD1 or TRBD2 (5 bases each). This TCR derives from a young woman with alopecia areata. Some clones in this sample may be carry-over from other donors' samples. The DNA for the CDR3 is TGCGCCAGCAGCCATGTCGGGACCGCAGCCACAGATACGCAGTATTTT. Translation gives CASSHVGTAATDTQYF.